Below are 28 T cell receptor beta chains sequenced from a single sample in a study of blood T cell repertoires in COVID-19. Produced via immunoSEQ multiplex PCR; TCRdb's table is partial and in-frame only. Here the sample spans 250,000 to 350,000 clones, roughly nine tenths being singletons. Sequenced sample: peripheral blood. The receptors stem from a man aged 18-30 years with active or convalescent COVID-19.

V and J are TRBV6-1 and TRBJ1-3, with D unclear. Germline V gene lookup returns CDR1 MNHNS and CDR2 SASEGT. Trimming removed 2 bases at V and 4 bases at J, with 12 bases between. The CDR3 runs 15 residues. The CDR3: CASSESAGHGNTIYF. CDR3 nucleotide sequence: TGTGCCAGCAGTGAATCCGCGGGTCACGGAAACACCATATATTTT.

The chain joins TRBV5-4 to TRBJ1-1; D is perhaps TRBD1 (6 bases). This CDR3 region has 16 residues. Germline V lookup: CDR1 SGHNT, CDR2 YYREEE (reference sequence). V lost 0 bases and J 4 bases, leaving 16 bases between the germline ends. Here the CDR3 reads CASSLGLQGWGTEAFF. In nucleotides, the CDR3 is TGTGCCAGCAGCTTGGGTCTACAGGGCTGGGGCACTGAAGCTTTCTTT. The whole variable domain, remainder taken from reference TRBV5-4 and TRBJ1-1, is ETGVTQSPTHLIKTRGQQVTLRCSSQSGHNTVSWYQQALGQGPQFIFQYYREEENGRGNFPPRFSGLQFPNYSSELNVNALELDDSALYLCASSLGLQGWGTEAFFGQGTRLTVV.

A single count supports this clone. V gene TRBV5-1 combines with J gene TRBJ2-5, with a weak D call TRBD1 (5 bases). The CDR3 length is 15 residues. Germline CDR1 SGHRS, CDR2 YFSETQ. The V and J ends lost 2 bases and 1 base respectively, with 12 bases between them. The CDR3 region has the DNA TGCGCCAGCAGCTTTCTAGGGGTGATCCAAGAGACCCAGTACTTC. It yields the protein CASSFLGVIQETQYF.

The V and J genes are TRBV4-1 and TRBJ1-1, with D unclear. V was clipped by 1 base and J by 5 bases, with 14 bases between them. Germline-derived CDR1 and CDR2 are MGHRA and YSYEKL. This CDR3 has 15 amino acids. CDR3 residues: CASSQARQSWTEAFF. The CDR3 coding sequence is TGCGCCAGCAGCCAAGCTAGGCAGTCATGGACTGAAGCTTTCTTT.

This rearrangement joins TRBV18 to TRBJ1-3; 8 positions agree with TRBD1. The CDR3 length is 17 residues. Germline V gene lookup returns CDR1 KGHSH and CDR2 LQKENI. Germline trimming cut 2 bases from V and 0 bases from J; bases unmatched to any gene: 6. This CDR3 reads CASSPSRQGNSGNTIYF. Here the CDR3 DNA reads TGTGCCAGCTCACCATCCCGACAGGGGAACTCTGGAAACACCATATATTTT. Based on the CDR3 plus reference TRBV18 and TRBJ1-3, the full variable domain is NAGVMQNPRHLVRRRGQEARLRCSPMKGHSHVYWYRQLPEEGLKFMVYLQKENIIDESGMPKERFSAEFPKEGPSILRIQQVVRGDSAAYFCASSPSRQGNSGNTIYFGEGSWLTVV.

The genes are TRBV4-1 and TRBJ2-4; D perhaps matches TRBD2 (6 bases). The germline V gene has CDR1 MGHRA and CDR2 YSYEKL. V lost 4 bases, J lost 0 bases, and 10 bases lay in between. The CDR3 runs to 15 residues. CDR3 nucleotides: TGCGCCAGCAGCCTACGGGACTTAGCCAAAAACATTCAGTACTTC. This codes for CASSLRDLAKNIQYF.

The chain links TRBV7-9 to TRBJ1-5, with D uncertain. V lost 5 bases to trimming and J lost 1 base, with 12 bases between them. The germline CDR1 and CDR2 sequences are SEHNR and FQNEAQ (reference sequence). This CDR3 is 15 amino acids long. CDR3 bases: TGTGCCAGCAGCCTGAGCGGGGTCAGCAATCAGCCCCAGCATTTT. Protein sequence: CASSLSGVSNQPQHF.

The chain employs TRBV5-1 and TRBJ2-7, with 10 bases fitting TRBD1. Germline V CDR1 and CDR2: SGHRS, YFSETQ. This CDR3 is built from 15 residues. V was pared by 3 bases and J by 3 bases, with 6 bases of the junction left unmatched. The CDR3 is CASSYGTGDNYEQYF. The CDR3 coding sequence is TGCGCCAGCAGCTATGGGACAGGGGACAACTACGAGCAGTACTTC. Full variable domain (outside the CDR3, taken from reference TRBV5-1 and TRBJ2-7): KAGVTQTPRYLIKTRGQQVTLSCSPISGHRSVSWYQQTPGQGLQFLFEYFSETQRNKGNFPGRFSGRQFSNSRSEMNVSTLELGDSALYLCASSYGTGDNYEQYFGPGTRLTVT.

V is TRBV28 and J is TRBJ2-5, with 10 bases aligning to TRBD2. Per germline, CDR1 MDHEN and CDR2 SYDVKM. The CDR3 has 15 amino acids. J gave up 0 bases and V 5 bases, and 3 bases lay outside the gene matches. DNA of the CDR3: TGTGCCAGCAGTGAGCGGGAGGGATACCAAGAGACCCAGTACTTC. As protein: CASSEREGYQETQYF.

The chain is built from TRBV4-3 and TRBJ2-3; D might be TRBD2 (7 bases). The length of the CDR3 is 16 residues. The ends were cut back, 3 bases at V and 1 base at J, with 14 bases in the middle. CDR1 and CDR2 (germline): LGHNA, YSLEER. CDR3 in DNA: TGCGCCAGCAGCCAGGTGCGGGGGACACGCACAGATACGCAGTATTTT. Protein: CASSQVRGTRTDTQYF.

The V gene is TRBV13, the J gene TRBJ2-7; 7 nucleotides agree with TRBD1. With 2 bases clipped from V and 5 bases from J, the junction kept 12 bases outside the gene matches. This CDR3 has 16 amino acids. Per germline, CDR1 PRHDT and CDR2 FYEKMQ (reference sequence). DNA for the CDR3: TGTGCCAGCAGCTTAACAATTCATGACAGGGAAGACGAGCAGTACTTC. Protein sequence: CASSLTIHDREDEQYF.

The chain combines TRBV27 with TRBJ1-1, with a possible D match to TRBD1 (6 bases). Between the trimmed V and J ends, which lost 7 bases and 5 bases, there was a span of 14 bases. The CDR3 runs 13 residues. Per germline, CDR1 MNHEY and CDR2 SMNVEV (reference sequence). The DNA of the CDR3 is TGTGCCAGCAAAACAGGGCGTCGAACTGAAGCTTTCTTT. This sequence encodes CASKTGRRTEAFF.

The chain has TRBV5-1 and TRBJ1-1; 9 nucleotides match TRBD1. V lost 2 bases and J lost 1; bases outside the gene matches: 6. Germline CDR1 is SGHRS and CDR2 is YFSETQ. The CDR3 contains 16 residues. CDR3 DNA sequence: TGCGCCAGCAGCTTATCTGGGGACAGGGAGAACACTGAAGCTTTCTTT. Encoded protein: CASSLSGDRENTEAFF.

The chain has TRBV2 and TRBJ1-1, with D tentatively TRBD1 (5 bases). In germline, CDR1 is SNHLY, CDR2 FYNNEI. V was pared by 0 bases and J by 10 bases, with 12 bases between. This CDR3 has 13 residues. The CDR3 DNA reads as TGTGCCAGCAGTGAAGCGTTAGACAGTCGAGCTTTCTTT. It yields the protein CASSEALDSRAFF.

The genes are TRBV7-2 and TRBJ2-5, with D perhaps matching TRBD2 (7 bases). The germline CDR1 and CDR2 sequences are SGHTA and FQGNSA. V was pared by 0 bases and J by 4 bases, with 12 bases between. The CDR3 contains 15 residues. CDR3 in amino acids: CASSLAMGGAETQYF. The DNA of the CDR3 is TGTGCCAGCAGCTTAGCAATGGGGGGGGCAGAGACCCAGTACTTC.

The gene calls are TRBV25-1 and TRBJ2-6; unclear D gene. Germline CDR1 reads MGHDK; CDR2 reads SYGVNS. CDR3 length: 17 amino acids. Trimming pared 2 bases from V and 3 bases from J, leaving 14 bases between. The CDR3 loop is CASSENNPYSGANVLTF. The CDR3 DNA follows: TGTGCCAGCAGTGAAAATAACCCGTATAGTGGGGCCAACGTCCTGACTTTC.

This rearrangement joins TRBV7-9 to TRBJ1-2; D is perhaps TRBD1 (6 bases). Germline V gene sequence: CDR1 SEHNR, CDR2 FQNEAQ (reference sequence). V was clipped by 8 bases and J by 6 bases, with 16 bases between them. The CDR3 length is 13 residues. The CDR3 DNA is TGTGCCAGCGCCACAGGGTTATTTAATGGCTACACCTTC. Translated, it gives CASATGLFNGYTF.

The rearrangement links TRBV10-3 to TRBJ2-7; 11 bases align to TRBD1. V dropped 0 bases and J dropped 4; count of bases not matched to a gene: 8. CDR1 and CDR2 from the germline V gene are ENHRY and SYGVKD. This CDR3 has 17 amino acids. CDR3 sequence: CAISESVGDRGIYEQYF. In DNA form, the CDR3 reads TGTGCCATCAGTGAGTCTGTGGGGGACAGGGGGATTTACGAGCAGTACTTC.

This chain joins TRBV9 and TRBJ1-1; the D gene is possibly TRBD1 (5 bases). In germline, CDR1 is SGDLS, CDR2 YYNGEE. Trimming took 3 bases from V and 11 from J, leaving 17 bases between them. The CDR3 has 13 residues. The CDR3 loop reads CASSGRGLEEAFF. CDR3 DNA: TGTGCCAGCAGCGGACGGGGACTTGAGGAGGCTTTCTTT.

The chain links TRBV7-6 to TRBJ1-6; unclear D gene. Per the germline V gene, CDR1 is SGHVS and CDR2 is FNYEAQ. The CDR3 consists of 15 residues. V was cut by 0 bases and J by 10 bases, with 13 bases left in between. The CDR3 protein is CASSLAGSSRSPLHF. In nucleotides, the CDR3 is TGTGCCAGCAGCTTAGCGGGCAGCTCGAGATCACCCCTCCACTTT.

This clone turned up a few times. This rearrangement joins TRBV5-6 to TRBJ1-5; 7 bases match TRBD1. CDR1 is SGHDT, CDR2 YYEEEE, per germline. The CDR3 has 15 amino acids. V was clipped by 6 bases and J by 3 bases; unmatched bases: 9. The CDR3 coding sequence is TGTGCCAGCACCAAGGGGGCCAACTCCAATCAGCCCCAGCATTTT. Its protein product is CASTKGANSNQPQHF.

The chain is built from TRBV4-1 and TRBJ2-1, with a tentative D call TRBD2 (5 bases). The CDR3 length is 14 residues. The germline CDR1 and CDR2 sequences are MGHRA and YSYEKL. V lost 3 bases to trimming and J lost 7 bases, with 13 bases between them. CDR3 sequence: CASSHRSSWNEQFF. In DNA, the CDR3 is TGCGCCAGCAGCCACCGCTCTAGCTGGAATGAGCAGTTCTTC.

The V and J genes are TRBV7-6 and TRBJ2-1; 8 nucleotides align to TRBD1. Germline-derived CDR1 and CDR2 are SGHVS and FNYEAQ. The V segment lost 5 bases and the J segment 6 bases; nucleotides outside the gene matches: 12. The CDR3 extends over 16 amino acids. CDR3 in amino acids: CASSPWGQVVPNEQFF. The CDR3 coding sequence is TGTGCCAGCAGCCCCTGGGGACAGGTCGTTCCCAATGAGCAGTTCTTC.

V gene TRBV7-2 combines with J gene TRBJ1-1, with no clear D. Germline loops: CDR1 SGHTA, CDR2 FQGNSA. The CDR3 extends over 15 amino acids. V was trimmed by 1 base and J by 4 bases, leaving 13 bases between them. Written as DNA, the CDR3 is TGTGCCAGCAGCTTAGACGGCAGGTCGGCCACTGAAGCTTTCTTT. Its translation is CASSLDGRSATEAFF.

In this sample, this clone turned up a few times. V gene TRBV4-3 combines with J gene TRBJ1-2; D gene uncertain. The CDR3 contains 14 residues. CDR1 is LGHNA and CDR2 is YSLEER in the germline V gene. V dropped 0 bases and J dropped 3 bases, with 8 bases sitting between them. The CDR3 loop reads CASSQDSLDYGYTF. In DNA, the CDR3 is TGCGCCAGCAGCCAAGATAGCCTGGACTATGGCTACACCTTC.

The chain is built from TRBV7-2 and TRBJ2-1; 11 bases are a match to TRBD2. The germline V gene encodes CDR1 SGHTA and CDR2 FQGNSA. J lost 2 bases, V lost 0 bases, and 3 bases had no gene match. The CDR3 is 17 amino acids. Here the CDR3 reads CASSLAGTSGTYNEQFF. The CDR3 DNA reads TGTGCCAGCAGCTTAGCTGGGACTAGCGGTACCTACAATGAGCAGTTCTTC.

The chain links TRBV6-1 to TRBJ1-6; D might be TRBD1 (5 bases). Trimming pared 2 bases from V and 7 bases from J, leaving 9 bases between. The CDR3 sequence is 14 residues long. Germline assignment: CDR1 MNHNS and CDR2 SASEGT. The CDR3 sequence is CASSELTVNSPLHF. For the CDR3, the DNA is TGTGCCAGCAGTGAACTGACAGTGAATTCACCCCTCCACTTT.

CDR3 region: CASTSSYNYSPLHF. For the CDR3, the DNA is TGTGCCAGCACGAGCTCCTATAATTATTCACCCCTCCACTTT. V usage is TRBV27 and J usage is TRBJ1-6; D remains ambiguous. Germline assignment: CDR1 MNHEY and CDR2 SMNVEV (reference sequence). V gave up 7 bases and J gave up 8 bases, with 15 bases separating them. The CDR3 runs to 14 residues.